The following is a T cell receptor (beta chain) sequence with its context. Its antigen is currently unknown. CDR3 size: 17 residues. V gave up 2 bases and J gave up 2 bases, with 21 bases separating them. The germline CDR1 and CDR2 sequences are SQVTM and ANQGSEA. The method was immunoSEQ multiplex PCR; TCRdb's version includes in-frame clones alone and lacks a portion of them. This repertoire shows some 1,900,000 clones, approximately 94% found once; its top ten account for 1.2%. These data originate in a study of shared clonotypes between healthy human individuals. CD45RO negativity and positive selection for CCR7 defined naive CD8 cells, a population that excluded terminally differentiated effector memory CD45RA+ cells. Study-wide points: The generation probabilities recorded for non-shared clonotypes fell below those of clonotypes shared by all four donors. The study found roughly 5% of naive CD4 clonotypes shared across several donors. Generally, estimated richness proved larger in naive subsets than it did in memory subsets. Sequencing depth was expected to influence donor clonotype sharing.

The specimen was naive CD8+ T cells sorted from blood. This chain links TRBV29-1 with TRBJ1-2, with a tentative D call TRBD1 (6 bases). The sequence was obtained from a young man in good health. The CDR3 DNA follows: TGCAGCGTTGAATTTGTCGACGGACAGCGACAGAACTATGGCTACACCTTC. Protein sequence: CSVEFVDGQRQNYGYTF.